These 3 T cell receptor beta chains share one sample of origin, sequenced in a study of early stage breast cancer tumors. Repertoires were generated with immunoSEQ multiplex PCR, while TCRdb's copy carries only in-frame clones and drops some. The top ten clones hold around 10% of a sample with about 6,000 clones, roughly 80% of them seen once. The material sequenced was normal breast tissue next to the tumor. The receptors here all came from a person between 70 and 80 years old with breast cancer.

This clone showed up just once. The rearrangement links TRBV7-7 to TRBJ2-1; weak D call: TRBD1 (5 bases). Germline V gene data show CDR1 as SSHAT and CDR2 as FNYEAQ (reference sequence). V lost 1 base to trimming and J lost 8 bases, with 6 bases between them. The CDR3 has 12 residues. The CDR3 DNA reads TGTGCCAGCAGCTTAGACAGGTATGAGCAGTTCTTC. This gives the protein CASSLDRYEQFF. The full variable domain, its missing parts supplied by reference TRBV7-7 and TRBJ2-1, is GAGVSQSPRYKVTKRGQDVTLRCDPISSHATLYWYQQALGQGPEFLTYFNYEAQPDKSGLPSDRFSAERPEGSISTLTIQRTEQRDSAMYRCASSLDRYEQFFGPGTRLTVL.

The V and J genes are TRBV6-6 and TRBJ1-2, with D perhaps TRBD1 (5 bases). The CDR3 covers 15 residues. CDR1 is MNHNY, CDR2 SVGAGI, per germline (reference sequence). Trimming stripped 0 bases from V and 1 base from J, with 9 bases between. The CDR3 DNA reads as TGTGCCAGCAGTTACTCGCAGGGTAATAACTATGGCTACACCTTC. It codes for CASSYSQGNNYGYTF.

The rearrangement uses TRBV9 and TRBJ2-1; 16 bases map to TRBD2. Germline trimming cut 0 bases from V and 0 bases from J; bases unmatched to any gene: 6. CDR1 SGDLS and CDR2 YYNGEE come from the germline V gene. The CDR3 spans 20 residues. The CDR3 spells CASSVADGTSGGASYNEQFF. In DNA, the CDR3 is TGTGCCAGCAGCGTAGCGGACGGGACTAGCGGGGGGGCCTCCTACAATGAGCAGTTCTTC.